One sample yielded the 7 T cell receptor beta chains listed below, sequenced in a study of blood T cell repertoires in COVID-19. Assay: immunoSEQ multiplex PCR; the TCRdb copy retains only in-frame clones and omits some. The sample lists tens of thousands of clones; around four fifths were seen once. Input material: peripheral blood. The receptors shown here come from a man between 65 and 79 years old with acute or convalescent COVID-19.

The chain combines TRBV4-3 with TRBJ2-1, with D tentatively TRBD1 (6 bases). The CDR3 sequence is 15 residues long. The germline V gene encodes CDR1 LGHNA and CDR2 YSLEER. Trimming stripped 4 bases from V and 0 bases from J, with 10 bases between. The CDR3 nucleotides read TGCGCCAGCAGCCTACGGGACACCTCCTACAATGAGCAGTTCTTC. Translated, it gives CASSLRDTSYNEQFF.

This chain links TRBV5-5 with TRBJ1-6; 7 bases line up with TRBD1. This CDR3 contains 16 residues. Germline assignment: CDR1 SGHKS and CDR2 YYEKEE (reference sequence). J lost 4 bases, V lost 0 bases, and 4 bases had no gene match. Here the CDR3 reads CASSLAGQRYNSPLHF. The CDR3 region has the DNA TGTGCCAGCAGCTTGGCGGGACAGCGGTATAATTCACCCCTCCACTTT.

The CDR3 DNA sequence: TGTGCCAGCAGTTTATCTCGGGGTAGGAACAATGAGCAGTTCTTC. Translated, it gives CASSLSRGRNNEQFF. The chain recombines TRBV6-2 or TRBV6-3 with TRBJ2-1; D may be TRBD2 (5 bases). The germline gives CDR1 MNHEY, CDR2 SVGEGT. The CDR3 is 15 amino acids. The germline V and J ends were trimmed by 4 bases and 5 bases, with 15 bases remaining between them.

The V call is TRBV7-9, the J call TRBJ2-7, with D perhaps TRBD2 (6 bases). CDR1 and CDR2 from the germline V gene are SEHNR and FQNEAQ (reference sequence). V was trimmed by 3 bases and J by 9 bases, leaving 12 bases between them. The CDR3 is 12 amino acids. The CDR3 DNA is TGTGCCAGCAGCTTGGGGGGAGCGGGGCAGTACTTC. Residues: CASSLGGAGQYF.

The gene calls are TRBV30 and TRBJ2-3, with 11 bases fitting TRBD2. The CDR3 covers 15 residues. V trimming: 3 bases; J trimming: 5 bases; junction bases outside the gene matches: 7. CDR1 is GTSNPN, CDR2 SVGIG, per germline (reference sequence). The CDR3 loop reads CAWRLAGGAGDTQYF. The CDR3 DNA reads TGTGCCTGGAGGCTAGCGGGAGGAGCAGGAGATACGCAGTATTTT.

The chain has TRBV4-1 and TRBJ1-2, with D maybe TRBD1 (5 bases). The CDR3 extends over 15 amino acids. The V and J ends lost 1 base and 2 bases respectively, with 11 bases between them. Germline CDR1 reads MGHRA; CDR2 reads YSYEKL. For the CDR3, the DNA is TGCGCCAGCAGCCAAGGGGCGGGGCCAAACTATGGCTACACCTTC. Its protein product is CASSQGAGPNYGYTF.

The rearrangement uses TRBV9 and TRBJ1-1; the D gene is possibly TRBD1 (5 bases). Germline CDR1 reads SGDLS; CDR2 reads YYNGEE. Trimming took 3 bases from V and 4 from J, leaving 16 bases between them. The CDR3 runs to 15 residues. The CDR3 DNA reads TGTGCCAGCAGCGGAGCCCAGGACAAGGGCACTGAAGCTTTCTTT. Protein product: CASSGAQDKGTEAFF.